This T cell receptor (beta chain) emerged from a study of cytomegalovirus exposure and HLA in healthy donors (dated 2017 in TCRdb). Regarding the complete study: An earlier analysis of several hundred of the donors reported roughly 300 Gb of sequence data and 117 million unique TCR beta sequences obtained from some 170 million T cells. Rather than using new phenotypic data, the later analysis identified candidate immune exposures from TCR beta sequences and from how often those sequences occurred across donors. To study patterns of TCR occurrence, a later analysis re-analyzed previously published TCR beta repertoires from 550 to 800 donors and added high-resolution HLA genotyping. The study combined high-throughput TCR immunosequencing, statistical association of individual TCRs with disease status, and machine learning to predict cytomegalovirus infection status. Of the roughly 400 genotyped donors, roughly 80% were placed in the genetic ancestry cluster associated with self-reported Caucasian donors. Along with the approximately 650-subject first cohort, a separate validation cohort of 120 different subjects was used. Typing coverage differed by locus: A, B, C, DRB1 and DQB1 were typed in about 620-640 donors, DQA1 in 500 to 550, DPA1 in approximately 600, and DPB1 in just under 490. Alongside the repertoire data, information on donor age, sex, ethnicity and CMV serostatus was compiled. A later genetic analysis took genome-wide SNP genotypes for about 60% of the roughly 670 donors and used that subset as a discovery cohort. Every discovery cohort repertoire had been produced on one sequencing platform. Because of strong linkage in the cohort, 4 to 6 DR-DQ haplotypes were treated as single units for association and clustering. An early release that covered 640 HLA-typed donors contained around 300 gigabases of sequencing data and 75 million to 100 million unique TCR sequences. Across 300 to 400 genotyped donors of the cohort, an average of roughly 230,000 unique TCR beta nucleotide sequences per donor were sequenced, and roughly a sixth of those sequences were non-productive. The aim of the study was to test whether cataloging public T cell receptors could identify signatures of past pathogen exposure. The study profiled the T cell repertoires of about 720 subjects by immunosequencing and related them to cytomegalovirus serostatus. To decide whether each TCR beta V gene segment behaved as functional or pseudogenic, an earlier analysis of approximately 590 of the donors relied on high-throughput TCR beta sequencing. HLA typing covered class I and class II loci at four-digit resolution. Results the study describes overall, beyond this receptor: A cluster of highly shared sequence variants was judged likely to represent a technical artifact of the sequencing pipeline. The classifier was reported to diagnose cytomegalovirus status with high specificity and sensitivity in both the original cohort and the validation cohort. In a later analysis, HLA-associated TCR beta chains showed more clonal expansion and lower generation probabilities than non-associated chains that were equally common. Linkage disequilibrium might explain the correlated functional status among segregating V segments, but an unknown experimental factor could not be ruled out. At a false discovery rate of 0.05, a later analysis linked roughly 17,000 TCR beta sequences to specific HLA alleles. In a later analysis, most CMV-associated TCR beta chains were found to appear HLA-restricted, with HLA associations seemingly driven largely by CMV exposure. Because counts were too low, about 15 rarely observed V segments, including chromosome 9 orphons, were left out of the earlier analysis of 587 of the donors. An association between a missense DCLRE1C variant and V-gene and J-gene trimming of TCR beta chains was found in a later genetic analysis and replicated in an independent cohort. When HLA alleles, especially DR and DQ, strongly co-occurred, TCR associations were difficult to assign to individual alleles. Sequencing depth was assumed to be roughly uniform across donors in the presence/absence analyses, though that assumption may not hold. Only TCR beta chains were sequenced in this cohort, and the absence of alpha or paired-chain data limited detectable features. Most TCR sequences were seen in very few donors, while some public TCRs were found in many individuals. The study listed 164 TCR beta chains as associated with cytomegalovirus. According to a later analysis, parvovirus B19, influenza, CMV and Epstein-Barr virus appeared linked to several top co-occurrence clusters. A later analysis found that TCR association rates varied across HLA loci, with DRB1 alleles showing the most associated TCRs and HLA-C alleles the fewest. A further reported finding was that TCR beta sequences accurately predicted the HLA-A and HLA-B alleles for most subjects in the first cohort. CMV serostatus was the only immune exposure information available for the cohort. It was suggested by the authors that the approach could potentially be generalized to other disease states and immunological phenotypes. Compared with the approximately 600-donor mean, donors in an Asian-associated ancestry cluster had fewer N-insertions in productive TCRs, according to a later genetic analysis. Because HLA typing was unavailable for some donors at each locus, only the typed subset was used in association tests. In an earlier analysis of 587 of the donors, most TCR beta V segments were observed in productive rearrangements about 90% or about 30% of the time, broadly matching IMGT annotations. In vitro tests confirmed that a few of the cytomegalovirus-associated TCR beta chains recognize cytomegalovirus antigens.

In total, roughly 670 healthy bone marrow donors made up the cohort. Cohort members were all nominally healthy when sampled, although unrecorded immune exposures were likely present. The donor tested CMV seropositive, placing the donor among the 289 seropositive members of the cohort. A peripheral blood sample was provided by each donor, and peripheral blood mononuclear cells were used for TCR beta sequencing. The Qiagen DNeasy Blood Extraction Kit was used to extract genomic DNA from the blood cell samples. Libraries were made using the immunoSEQ multiplex PCR assay. The multiplex PCR relied on a mix of 60 forward primers for TCR Vbeta segments and 13 reverse primers for TCR Jbeta segments. The CDR3 region of rearranged TCR beta genes was amplified from genomic DNA by a multiplex PCR assay. The Illumina HiSeq System was used to sequence the amplified TCR beta libraries as 87-base-pair reads. Turning to the authors' computational methods: A later analysis tallied 75 million to 95 million unique TCR beta chains across the 550 to 850 repertoires, and approximately 11 million of those chains were shared by two or more donors. Raw reads were error-corrected and collapsed into unique sequences with a nearest-neighbor algorithm that merged closely related sequences to remove PCR and sequencing errors. V, D and J gene segments were assigned by aligning CDR3 sequences to IMGT reference sequences. For a sequence to be retained, a match of at least six nucleotides to both a V gene segment and a J gene segment was required. A rearrangement was called productive if the CDR3 had no stop codons and remained in frame with V and J, and every other rearrangement was called non-productive. CDR3 was defined by IMGT convention, running from the second conserved V-encoded cysteine to the conserved J-encoded phenylalanine. In an earlier analysis of 587 of the donors, sequences lacking an unambiguous match to a single V gene segment were excluded. In an earlier analysis of several hundred of the donors, a V segment was called functional when productive rearrangements were above 56.7%, and segregating when the standard deviation between donors exceeded 5%. To diagnose cytomegalovirus status from the catalog of TCR beta chain sequences, a statistical classification framework was built. In a later analysis, TCR nucleotide sequences were compared against IMGT/GENE-DB human TR gene sequences so that V and J genes could be assigned. In a later analysis, CDR3 sequences and most-parsimonious VDJ recombination scenarios were assigned using the TCRdist pipeline. A later analysis defined each TCR beta chain by its CDR3 amino acid sequence plus V-gene family, and excluded reads lacking a unique V-gene family. To address suspected cross-contamination and a sequencing artifact, a later analysis removed around 600 highly shared, low-generation-probability nucleotide sequences. In a later analysis, a clonal expansion index was calculated for each public chain from normalized within-repertoire ranks of inferred template counts. Generation probabilities in a later analysis came from a VDJ recombination model fitted to out-of-frame rearrangements, and those results were checked against IGoR. A later analysis scored TCR-TCR, TCR-HLA and TCR-CMV co-occurrence with hypergeometric tests, applying a repertoire-size bias correction to TCR pairs. To estimate false discovery rates, a later analysis permuted the HLA or CMV assignments 20 times. In a later analysis, co-occurring TCRs were grouped using DBSCAN, and TCRdist sequence similarity was added for clustering within HLA-allele-positive subsets. Co-occurrence clustering excluded repertoires with fewer than 30,000 or more than 120,000 public chains, plus five with anomalous nucleotide sharing. TCRdb's version of the immuneACCESS table is confined to in-frame rearrangements and falls short of the full clone set. An unresolved V gene accounts for under half of the shortfall where checked; the remainder is of unknown origin. The V and J calls and the clone size are those of that table, but D and trimming were determined from the DNA. The sample table holds roughly 120,000 clones, of which about 73% were seen once. Around 3% of the sample belongs to the ten largest clones.

For this clone: Its antigen specificity is not known. No base quality values were provided; no much bigger clone lies one nucleotide off.

Material for sequencing was PBMCs. This receptor was obtained from a young woman in good health and CMV-seropositive.

CDR3 sequence: CASSSGQGARNTEAFF. The nucleotides are TGTGCCAGCAGTTCTGGACAGGGGGCGAGGAACACTGAAGCTTTCTTT. This receptor chain uses TRBV27 and TRBJ1-1; TRBD1 lines up with 11 middle nucleotides. The germline V gene (reference sequence) supplies CDR1 MNHEY and CDR2 SMNVEV. Clipping removes 4 bases from V and 1 base from J, with 5 as the unmatched junction base count. Including cysteine and phenylalanine, the CDR3 has 16 amino acids. The read is trimmed to its CDR3 DNA, 48 bases read in frame from base 1.